This T cell receptor (beta chain) was observed in a study of blood T cell repertoires in COVID-19. Turning to the study itself: Spain, Italy and the United States supplied samples that represented acute and convalescent COVID-19.

Participants' reported clinical history set cohort assignment. CDR1 and CDR2 (germline): MDHEN, SYDVKM. This CDR3 comprises 18 residues. V lost 5 bases to trimming and J lost 0 bases; unmatched junction nucleotides: 12. TCRdb keeps only in-frame clones here, not all; method: immunoSEQ multiplex PCR. The data contain about 310,000 clones, around 91% of them singletons. The sample comprised PBMCs or T cells enriched from blood (not recorded which). The receptor's source is a woman in her thirties or forties who had recovered from COVID-19. The chain employs TRBV28 and TRBJ2-1, with 8 bases matching TRBD2. The CDR3 bases are TGTGCCAGCAGTCCCGATCTCGCGGGGGGTAGCTCCTACAATGAGCAGTTCTTC. Its translation is CASSPDLAGGSSYNEQFF.